This TCR beta chain is from a study of Ad26.COV2.S vaccination and SARS-CoV-2 variants. The wider study: Doses of Ad26.COV2.S were injected into muscle once or twice, 56 days apart. Study-wide results and caveats: In vaccinated individuals, spike-specific CD8+ and CD4+ T cell responses reportedly displayed substantial breadth. Spike-specific TCR breadth was greater after Ad26.COV2.S than placebo.

Only in-frame clones appear in the TCRdb table, and some are missing; sequencing was by immunoSEQ multiplex PCR. The table records roughly 320,000 clones, roughly 84% of them present only once. About this clone itself: The antigen is not known.

The CDR3 extends over 17 amino acids. CDR1 and CDR2 from the germline V gene are SGHKS and YYEKEE (reference sequence). J was trimmed by 7 bases and V by 4 bases; bases with no gene match: 16. Indicated treatment: over 15 received Ad26.COV2.S at low or high dose, single or two shots; about 5 received placebo; per-sample allocation not given. Day 63 after the first vaccine or placebo injection was the time point for sampling. The vaccine antigen was prefusion-stabilized Wuhan SARS-CoV-2 spike. The sequence was obtained from a person aged 18-65 years who received the Ad26.COV2.S COVID-19 vaccine or a placebo. Specimen: peripheral blood, collected in a trial of Ad26.COV2.S vaccine versus placebo. The chain combines TRBV5-5 with TRBJ1-4, with 7 bases lining up with TRBD1. CDR3 bases: TGTGCCAGCAGCAGGCAAACCATCAGGGGGTCAGGTGAAAAACTGTTTTTT. Residues: CASSRQTIRGSGEKLFF.